The 16 T cell receptor beta chains presented below share a single source sample, sequenced in a study of naive and memory T cell subsets. RNA was extracted from over 2 ml of whole blood of healthy adults. Blood and skin TCR RNA was reverse transcribed with alpha and beta constant primers. TCRdb re-called the 5' RACE reads with MiXCR, one entry per CDR3 protein. The table includes about 22,000 distinct CDR3 sequences, over 3.5% detected once. The receptors shown here come from a male donor in good health.

By sample share, this clonotype is medium-sized. V is TRBV6-5 and J is TRBJ2-7; no definite D call. The V and J ends lost 7 bases and 2 bases respectively, with 6 bases between them. The CDR3 contains 11 residues. Germline-derived CDR1 and CDR2 are MNHEY and SVGAGI. The CDR3 DNA sequence: TGTGCCAGCATGAACCCCTACGAGCAGTACTTC. Protein: CASMNPYEQYF.

The table lists this clonotype with many counts. The chain recombines TRBV6-5 with TRBJ1-5, with D tentatively TRBD1 (5 bases). CDR3 size: 15 residues. Germline lookup yields CDR1 MNHEY and CDR2 SVGAGI. Trimming took 4 bases from V and 4 from J, leaving 14 bases between them. The CDR3 DNA sequence: TGTGCCAGCAGTTCATTCGACAGCAGGAATCAGCCCCAGCATTTT. It specifies CASSSFDSRNQPQHF.

In this sample, this clonotype is medium-sized. The chain has TRBV9 and TRBJ1-1, with 7 bases aligning to TRBD1. V lost 5 bases and J lost 1; bases outside the gene matches: 8. This CDR3 contains 15 residues. CDR1 is SGDLS, CDR2 YYNGEE, per germline. The CDR3 protein is CASRIGQATNTEAFF. CDR3 bases: TGTGCCAGCAGAATTGGACAGGCTACGAACACTGAAGCTTTCTTT.

In its sample, this clonotype was seen a few times. This chain uses TRBV10-3 with TRBJ2-5; 10 bases are a match to TRBD2. V was pared by 4 bases and J by 3 bases, with 2 bases of the junction left unmatched. There are 14 residues in the CDR3. CDR1 and CDR2 from the germline V gene are ENHRY and SYGVKD. As DNA, the CDR3 is TGTGCCATCAGTGGGAGCGGGAGGGAAGAGACCCAGTACTTC. It specifies CAISGSGREETQYF.

The table lists this clonotype with many counts. The genes are TRBV3-1 and TRBJ2-6; tentative D call: TRBD2 (7 bases). V was shortened by 5 bases and J by 3 bases, with 17 bases between the two germline ends. Per germline, CDR1 LGHDT and CDR2 YNNKEL (reference sequence). The CDR3 covers 17 residues. Here the CDR3 DNA reads TGTGCCAGCAGCTGGGGACTACAGGGTAGTGGGGCCAACGTCCTGACTTTC. Its translation is CASSWGLQGSGANVLTF.

At least ten counts were recorded for this clonotype. This rearrangement joins TRBV20-1 to TRBJ2-3; 8 positions agree with TRBD2. The CDR3 extends over 15 amino acids. Per the germline V gene, CDR1 is DFQATT and CDR2 is SNEGSKA (reference sequence). Trimming removed 4 bases from V and 3 bases from J; junction bases left unmatched: 9. The CDR3 region has the DNA TGCAGTGCTAAGCAGGGGAGCGGGGGTACAGATACGCAGTATTTT. Translation: CSAKQGSGGTDTQYF.

The chain employs TRBV19 and TRBJ1-5; a possible D gene is TRBD1 (6 bases). Deletions cut 5 bases from V and 3 bases from J, with 17 bases between. This CDR3 is 16 amino acids long. The germline CDR1 and CDR2 sequences are LNHDA and SQIVND (reference sequence). CDR3 residues: CASSGRGTRPNQPQHF. In DNA form, the CDR3 reads TGTGCCAGTAGTGGCCGGGGGACACGGCCCAATCAGCCCCAGCATTTT. The full variable domain, its missing parts supplied by reference TRBV19 and TRBJ1-5, is DGGITQSPKYLFRKEGQNVTLSCEQNLNHDAMYWYRQDPGQGLRLIYYSQIVNDFQKGDIAEGYSVSREKKESFPLTVTSAQKNPTAFYLCASSGRGTRPNQPQHFGDGTRLSIL.

The table lists this clonotype with many counts. CDR3 in DNA: TGTGCCAGCAGTTACAAAGGGGAGGGTGCGGCCAAAAACATTCAGTACTTC. Translation gives CASSYKGEGAAKNIQYF. V gene TRBV14 combines with J gene TRBJ2-4, with 7 bases aligning to TRBD2. Germline CDR1 and CDR2: SGHDN and FVKESK. V lost 6 bases to trimming and J lost 1 base; unmatched junction nucleotides: 12. The CDR3 loop spans 17 amino acids. Full variable domain (rest looked up from reference TRBV14 and TRBJ2-4): EAGVTQFPSHSVIEKGQTVTLRCDPISGHDNLYWYRRVMGKEIKFLLHFVKESKQDESGMPNNRFLAERTGGTYSTLKVQPAELEDSGVYFCASSYKGEGAAKNIQYFGAGTRLSVL.

This chain links TRBV13 with TRBJ1-3, with 8 positions matching TRBD1. With V trimmed by 4 bases and J by 6 bases, 5 bases remained unmatched. Germline CDR1 is PRHDT and CDR2 is FYEKMQ (reference sequence). The CDR3 is made up of 14 amino acids. This CDR3 is CASSSRQGKNTIYF. In DNA form, the CDR3 reads TGTGCCAGCAGCTCGCGACAGGGGAAAAACACCATATATTTT.

This clonotype has a count of ten or more. The genes are TRBV6-2 or TRBV6-3 and TRBJ2-7, with TRBD1 matching 9 bases. V was clipped by 2 bases and J by 1 base; unmatched bases: 6. This CDR3 contains 16 residues. The V gene's germline CDR1 is MNHEY and CDR2 SVGEGT. The CDR3 region is CASSYLGQGWSYEQYF. CDR3 coding DNA: TGTGCCAGCAGTTACCTTGGACAGGGGTGGTCCTACGAGCAGTACTTC.

This clonotype has a count of ten or more. V is TRBV3-1 and J is TRBJ1-1; TRBD1 matches at 8 bases. Germline V lookup: CDR1 LGHDT, CDR2 YNNKEL (reference sequence). V gave up 6 bases and J gave up 7 bases; unmatched junction bases: 13. The CDR3 length is 15 residues. The CDR3 reads CASSQPLQGAGEAFF. Written as DNA, the CDR3 is TGTGCCAGCAGTCAGCCACTTCAGGGGGCCGGTGAAGCTTTCTTT.

This clonotype appeared many times. The chain uses TRBV29-1 and TRBJ2-2, with D perhaps matching TRBD1 (5 bases). With 6 bases removed from V and 2 bases from J, the gap between germline ends came to 19 bases. CDR3 length equals 16 residues. Germline V gene data show CDR1 as SQVTM and CDR2 as ANQGSEA. The CDR3 bases are TGCAGCGTATTAAAGGGGTCCTCTCCTAACACCGGGGAGCTGTTTTTT. This encodes CSVLKGSSPNTGELFF.

This clonotype occurred many times. The chain combines TRBV6-6 with TRBJ2-7, with 15 nucleotides matching TRBD2. The trim removed 8 bases at V and 7 bases at J, leaving 3 bases unmatched. The CDR3 runs 13 residues. From germline, CDR1 is MNHNY and CDR2 SVGAGI (reference sequence). The CDR3 sequence is CASSGTSGREQYF. In DNA, the CDR3 is TGTGCCAGCTCCGGGACTAGCGGGAGGGAGCAGTACTTC.

This clonotype came up many times. The chain's CDR3 is CRRRDRGSDGYTF. The CDR3 DNA reads TGCAGAAGAAGGGACAGGGGTTCGGATGGCTACACCTTC. The chain employs TRBV20-1 and TRBJ1-2, with 10 bases identical to TRBD1. This CDR3 spans 13 amino acids. The germline gives CDR1 DFQATT, CDR2 SNEGSKA (reference sequence).

This clonotype was found many times. The rearrangement uses TRBV28 and TRBJ2-3, with TRBD2 matching 10 bases. Per germline, CDR1 MDHEN and CDR2 SYDVKM. After removal of 6 bases from V and 6 bases from J, the junction contained 15 bases not matched to a gene. The CDR3 spans 17 residues. CDR3 loop: CASSHRGVSGGVDTQYF. The CDR3 nucleotides read TGTGCCAGCAGCCACCGTGGAGTGAGCGGGGGGGTGGATACGCAGTATTTT.

Points on this clonotype: This clone may be a read error of a much larger clone one base away. The CDR3, as DNA: TGTGCCAGCATCGTCGACCTTCGATCAGATACGCAGTATTTT. Protein: CASIVDLRSDTQYF. V usage is TRBV11-2 and J usage is TRBJ2-3; D not resolved. From germline, CDR1 is SGHAT and CDR2 FQNNGV. The CDR3 has 14 residues. V lost 7 bases and J lost 4, with 15 bases in between.